This section outlines one TCR beta chain sequence together with its context. Antigen: not known. A junction end diverges from the germline sequence, so it may reflect a read error. These data are taken from a study of tumor-infiltrating lymphocytes in primary liver carcinoma. Background on the study: Patients' primary liver carcinoma was surgically resected.

Study-wide results and caveats: Because the samples were bulk unsorted, the study did not compare CD4+ and CD8+ repertoires. Significantly greater top-250-clone fractions characterized tumors relative to blood (p = 0.039). Tumor-adjacent and tumor-blood pairs shared a smaller degree of overlap than tumor region pairs.

The germline CDR1 and CDR2 sequences are SGHDT and YYEEEE. There are 15 residues in the CDR3. Unsorted whole blood served as the source of blood RNA, and germline DNA was extracted as well. Production of TCR beta cDNA used 400 to 650 ng total RNA together with a constant-region primer. Investigators got TCR beta libraries out of three nested multiplex PCR rounds, done with slightly modified ARM-PCR. Each of the first two PCR rounds ran roughly 9 cycles with TRBV1-TRBV30 forward and C-beta reverse primers. TCRdb re-called the multiplex PCR reads with MiXCR, one entry per CDR3 protein. The table has hundreds of thousands of distinct CDR3 sequences, 58% seen once.

This TCR was sampled from a woman aged 25 to 39 with primary liver carcinoma and hepatitis B virus infection. V and J are TRBV5-6 and TRBJ2-2; possibly TRBD2 for D (5 bases). Input material: peripheral blood. CDR3 amino acids: CASSLAPRATGKLFF. CDR3 nucleotides: TGTGCCAGCAGCTTGGCACCTAGAGCCACCGGGAAGCTGTTTTTT.